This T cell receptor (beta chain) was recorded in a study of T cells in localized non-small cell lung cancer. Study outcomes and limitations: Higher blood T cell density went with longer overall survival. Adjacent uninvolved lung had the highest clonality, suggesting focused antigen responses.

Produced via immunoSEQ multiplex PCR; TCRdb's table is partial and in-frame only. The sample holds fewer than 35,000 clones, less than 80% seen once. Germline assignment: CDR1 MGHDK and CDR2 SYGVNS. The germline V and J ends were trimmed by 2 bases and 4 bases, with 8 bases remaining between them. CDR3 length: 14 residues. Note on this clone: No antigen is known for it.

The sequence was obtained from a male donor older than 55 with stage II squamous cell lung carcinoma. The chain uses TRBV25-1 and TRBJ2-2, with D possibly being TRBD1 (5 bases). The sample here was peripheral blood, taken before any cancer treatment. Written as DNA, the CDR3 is TGTGCCAGCAGTGAACAGGGCGGCACCGGGGAGCTGTTTTTT. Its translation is CASSEQGGTGELFF. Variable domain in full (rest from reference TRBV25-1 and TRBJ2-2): EADIYQTPRYLVIGTGKKITLECSQTMGHDKMYWYQQDPGMELHLIHYSYGVNSTEKGDLSSESTVSRIRTEHFPLTLESARPSHTSQYLCASSEQGGTGELFFGEGSRLTVL.